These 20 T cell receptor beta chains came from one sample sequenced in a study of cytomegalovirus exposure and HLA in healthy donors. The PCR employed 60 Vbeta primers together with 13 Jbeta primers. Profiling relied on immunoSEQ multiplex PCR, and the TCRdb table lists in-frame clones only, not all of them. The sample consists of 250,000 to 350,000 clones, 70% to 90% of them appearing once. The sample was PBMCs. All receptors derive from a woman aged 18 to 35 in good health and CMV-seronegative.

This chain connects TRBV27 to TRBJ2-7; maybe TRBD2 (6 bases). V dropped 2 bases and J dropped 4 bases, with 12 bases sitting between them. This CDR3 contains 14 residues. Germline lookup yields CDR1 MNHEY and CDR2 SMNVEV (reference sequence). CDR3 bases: TGTGCCAGCAGTTTAAGCGGACTAAAATACGAGCAGTACTTC. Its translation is CASSLSGLKYEQYF.

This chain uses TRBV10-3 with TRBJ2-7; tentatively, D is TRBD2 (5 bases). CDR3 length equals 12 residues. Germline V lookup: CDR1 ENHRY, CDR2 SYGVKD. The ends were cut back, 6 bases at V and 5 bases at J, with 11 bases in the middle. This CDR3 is CAIRQPGNEQYF. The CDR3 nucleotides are TGTGCCATCAGACAACCCGGGAACGAGCAGTACTTC.

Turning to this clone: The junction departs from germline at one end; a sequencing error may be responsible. The CDR3 sequence: CASSDKDNQPQHF. The CDR3 bases are TGTGCTAGCAGTGACAAGGACAATCAGCCCCAGCATTTT. The J gene is TRBJ1-5, the V gene TRBV7-7; D call uncertain. CDR1 and CDR2 from the germline V gene are SSHAT and FNYEAQ (reference sequence). The CDR3 is 13 amino acids.

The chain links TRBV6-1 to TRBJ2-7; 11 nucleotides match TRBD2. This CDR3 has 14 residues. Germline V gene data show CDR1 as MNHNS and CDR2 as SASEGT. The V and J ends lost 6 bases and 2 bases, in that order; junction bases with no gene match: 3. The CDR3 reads CASSGLAGPYEQYF. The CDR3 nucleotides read TGTGCCAGCAGCGGACTAGCGGGCCCCTACGAGCAGTACTTC.

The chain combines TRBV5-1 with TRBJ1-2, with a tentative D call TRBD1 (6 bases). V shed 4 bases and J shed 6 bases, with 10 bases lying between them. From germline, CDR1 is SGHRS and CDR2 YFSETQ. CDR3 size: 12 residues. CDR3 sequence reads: CASSVQGDGYTF. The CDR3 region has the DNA TGCGCCAGCAGCGTACAGGGCGATGGCTACACCTTC.

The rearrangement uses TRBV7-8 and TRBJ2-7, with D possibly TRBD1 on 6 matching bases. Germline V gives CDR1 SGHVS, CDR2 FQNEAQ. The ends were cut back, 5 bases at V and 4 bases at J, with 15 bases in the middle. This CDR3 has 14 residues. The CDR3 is CASSPQGLWYEQYF. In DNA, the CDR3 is TGTGCCAGCAGCCCACAGGGATTATGGTACGAGCAGTACTTC.

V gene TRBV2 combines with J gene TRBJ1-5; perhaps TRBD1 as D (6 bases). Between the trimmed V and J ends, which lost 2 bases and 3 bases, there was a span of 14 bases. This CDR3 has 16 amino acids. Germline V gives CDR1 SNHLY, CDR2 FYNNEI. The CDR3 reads CASSETQTGHNQPQHF. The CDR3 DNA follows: TGTGCCAGCAGTGAAACCCAGACAGGCCACAATCAGCCCCAGCATTTT.

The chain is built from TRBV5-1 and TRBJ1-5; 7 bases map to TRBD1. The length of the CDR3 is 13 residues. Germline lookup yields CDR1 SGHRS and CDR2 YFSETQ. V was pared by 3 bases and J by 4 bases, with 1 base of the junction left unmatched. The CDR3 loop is CASSWGQNQPQHF. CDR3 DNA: TGCGCCAGCAGCTGGGGACAGAATCAGCCCCAGCATTTT.

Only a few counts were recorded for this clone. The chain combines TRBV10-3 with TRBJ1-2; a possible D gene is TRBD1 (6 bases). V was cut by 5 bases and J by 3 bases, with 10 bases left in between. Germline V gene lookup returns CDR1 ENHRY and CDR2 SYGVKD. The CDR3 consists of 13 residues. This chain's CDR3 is CAISPAGDYGYTF. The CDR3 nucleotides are TGTGCCATCAGTCCGGCAGGGGACTATGGCTACACCTTC.

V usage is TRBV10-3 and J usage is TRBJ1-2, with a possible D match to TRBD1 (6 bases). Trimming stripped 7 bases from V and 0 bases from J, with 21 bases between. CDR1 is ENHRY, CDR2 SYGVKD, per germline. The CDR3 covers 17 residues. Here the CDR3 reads CAIMGQGPTQPNYGYTF. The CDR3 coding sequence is TGTGCCATCATGGGGCAGGGGCCAACCCAACCTAACTATGGCTACACCTTC.

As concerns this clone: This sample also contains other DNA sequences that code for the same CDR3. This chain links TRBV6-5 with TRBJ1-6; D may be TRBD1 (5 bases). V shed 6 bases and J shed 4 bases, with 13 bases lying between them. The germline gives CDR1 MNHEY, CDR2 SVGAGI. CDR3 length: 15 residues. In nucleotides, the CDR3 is TGTGCCAGCAGGACACCACAGGAATATAATTCACCCCTCCACTTT. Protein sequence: CASRTPQEYNSPLHF.

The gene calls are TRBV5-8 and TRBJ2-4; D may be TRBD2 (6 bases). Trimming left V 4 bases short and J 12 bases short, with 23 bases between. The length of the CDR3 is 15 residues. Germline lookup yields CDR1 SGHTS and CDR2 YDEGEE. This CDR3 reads CASSGPGLGQSAQYF. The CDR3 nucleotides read TGTGCCAGCAGCGGGCCGGGACTTGGGCAATCCGCTCAGTACTTC.

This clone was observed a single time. The CDR3 protein is CASSATRDTYEQYF. The CDR3 bases are TGTGCCAGTAGTGCTACGAGGGACACCTACGAGCAGTACTTC. The chain links TRBV19 to TRBJ2-7; TRBD1 is a possible D gene (6 bases). Germline V gives CDR1 LNHDA, CDR2 SQIVND (reference sequence). This CDR3 is 14 amino acids long. The V end lost 5 bases, the J end lost 2 bases, and 13 bases lay between the germline ends. The full variable domain, completed using reference TRBV19 and TRBJ2-7, is DGGITQSPKYLFRKEGQNVTLSCEQNLNHDAMYWYRQDPGQGLRLIYYSQIVNDFQKGDIAEGYSVSREKKESFPLTVTSAQKNPTAFYLCASSATRDTYEQYFGPGTRLTVT.

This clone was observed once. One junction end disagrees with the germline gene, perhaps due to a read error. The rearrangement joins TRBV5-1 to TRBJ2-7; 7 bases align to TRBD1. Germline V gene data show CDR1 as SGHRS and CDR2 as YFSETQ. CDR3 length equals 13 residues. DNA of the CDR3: TGCGCCAGCAGCCCCGGGACAGAGGGAATCCTTAGCTTC. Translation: CASSPGTEGILSF.

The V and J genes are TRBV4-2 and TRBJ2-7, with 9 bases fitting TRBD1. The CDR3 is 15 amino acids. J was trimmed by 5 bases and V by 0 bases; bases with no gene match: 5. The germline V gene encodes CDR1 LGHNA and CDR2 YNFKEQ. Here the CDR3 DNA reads TGTGCCAGCAGCCAAGAACGACAGGGGGGAAACGAGCAGTACTTC. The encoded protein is CASSQERQGGNEQYF.

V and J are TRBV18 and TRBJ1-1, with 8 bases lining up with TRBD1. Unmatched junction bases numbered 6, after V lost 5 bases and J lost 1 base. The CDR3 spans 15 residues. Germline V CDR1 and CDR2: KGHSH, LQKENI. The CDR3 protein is CASSSKQGENTEAFF. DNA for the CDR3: TGTGCCAGCTCATCAAAACAGGGGGAGAACACTGAAGCTTTCTTT. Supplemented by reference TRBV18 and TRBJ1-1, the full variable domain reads NAGVMQNPRHLVRRRGQEARLRCSPMKGHSHVYWYRQLPEEGLKFMVYLQKENIIDESGMPKERFSAEFPKEGPSILRIQQVVRGDSAAYFCASSSKQGENTEAFFGQGTRLTVV.

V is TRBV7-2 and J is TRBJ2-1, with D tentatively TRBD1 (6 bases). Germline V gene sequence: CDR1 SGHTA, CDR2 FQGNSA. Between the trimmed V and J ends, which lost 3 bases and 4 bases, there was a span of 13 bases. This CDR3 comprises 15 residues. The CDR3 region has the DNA TGTGCCAGCAGCTTTTCAGGGGCGACATACAATGAGCAGTTCTTC. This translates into CASSFSGATYNEQFF.

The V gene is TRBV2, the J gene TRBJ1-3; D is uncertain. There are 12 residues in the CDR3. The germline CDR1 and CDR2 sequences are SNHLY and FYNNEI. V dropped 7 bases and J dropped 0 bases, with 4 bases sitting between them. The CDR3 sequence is CASKSSGNTIYF. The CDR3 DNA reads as TGTGCCAGCAAGAGCTCTGGAAACACCATATATTTT.

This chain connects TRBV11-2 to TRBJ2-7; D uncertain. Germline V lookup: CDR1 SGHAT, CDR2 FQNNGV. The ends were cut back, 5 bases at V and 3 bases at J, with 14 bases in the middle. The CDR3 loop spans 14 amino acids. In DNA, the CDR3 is TGTGCCAGCAGCCCCGCCGGAGCAGACTACGAGCAGTACTTC. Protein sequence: CASSPAGADYEQYF.

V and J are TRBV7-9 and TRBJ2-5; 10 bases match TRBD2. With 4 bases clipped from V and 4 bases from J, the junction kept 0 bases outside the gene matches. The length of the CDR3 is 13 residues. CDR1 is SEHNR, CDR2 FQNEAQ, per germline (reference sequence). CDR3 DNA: TGTGCCAGCAGCTCTAGCGGGGGAGAGACCCAGTACTTC. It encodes CASSSSGGETQYF.